Described below is a single TCR beta chain sequence and its context. The target antigen is unknown. CDR3 length: 17 residues. V gave up 2 bases and J gave up 7 bases, with 25 bases separating them. The germline CDR1 and CDR2 sequences are SGDLS and YYNGEE. The data were taken from a study of breast tumors, draining lymph nodes, adjacent tissues. Findings and caveats of the study: Findings are consistent with lymph node origin and intratumoral expansion of most tumor T cells.

TCRdb re-analysed the multiplex PCR reads in MiXCR, keeping a single row per CDR3 protein. The table records tens of thousands of distinct CDR3 sequences, 68% of them present only once. Sequences were obtained from tumor-adjacent breast tissue. This TCR was recovered from a female donor with breast cancer. Some clones in this sample may be carry-over from other donors' samples. This chain links TRBV9 with TRBJ2-7; no clear D gene. Here the CDR3 reads CASSVPKVGSPSWEQYF. The CDR3 DNA reads as TGTGCCAGCAGCGTCCCTAAGGTGGGGTCCCCTTCTTGGGAGCAGTACTTC.